The 15 T cell receptor beta chains below come from one sample, sequenced in a study of shared clonotypes between healthy human individuals. Libraries were prepared by immunoSEQ multiplex PCR; TCRdb keeps only in-frame clonotypes and omits some of them. Here the sample spans some 2.4 million clones, more than 85% being singletons. The material sequenced was naive CD4+ T cells from PBMCs. Subset here: CD45RA+ positively selected. These receptors all stem from a man aged 18 to 30 in good health. Some clones in this sample may be carry-over from other donors' samples.

This chain joins TRBV7-9 and TRBJ2-3, with 9 bases lining up with TRBD1. Germline lookup yields CDR1 SEHNR and CDR2 FQNEAQ (reference sequence). CDR3 size: 15 residues. Trimming took 4 bases from V and 4 from J; bases not matched to a gene: 6. The CDR3 protein is CASSSTGGRPDTQYF. The CDR3 DNA follows: TGTGCCAGCAGCTCCACAGGGGGCCGGCCAGATACGCAGTATTTT.

For the CDR3, the DNA is TGTGCCAGCAGAGGCGTTGAGACCCAGTACTTC. Translating gives CASRGVETQYF. The chain links TRBV28 to TRBJ2-5; D is unresolved. The V and J ends lost 6 bases and 5 bases respectively, with 7 bases between them. Germline lookup yields CDR1 MDHEN and CDR2 SYDVKM. CDR3 length equals 11 residues. The full variable domain, its missing parts supplied by reference TRBV28 and TRBJ2-5, is DVKVTQSSRYLVKRTGEKVFLECVQDMDHENMFWYRQDPGLGLRLIYFSYDVKMKEKGDIPEGYSVSREKKERFSLILESASTNQTSMYLCASRGVETQYFGPGTRLLVL.

The gene calls are TRBV28 and TRBJ2-1; 7 bases are shared with TRBD2. This CDR3 region has 13 residues. The V gene end was trimmed by 10 bases and the J gene end by 10 bases; junction bases not matched to a gene: 13. CDR1 and CDR2 (germline): MDHEN, SYDVKM. The DNA of the CDR3 is TGTGCCATCCAGGCTAGCGGCCCCGAGGAGCAGTTCTTC. Translation: CAIQASGPEEQFF.

The CDR3 coding sequence is TGTGCCAGCAGCTTAGGGGGACCAAGAGATACGCAGTATTTT. The encoded protein is CASSLGGPRDTQYF. This sequence joins TRBV7-2 and TRBJ2-3, with D perhaps assigned TRBD1 or TRBD2 (5 bases each). Germline V lookup: CDR1 SGHTA, CDR2 FQGNSA. The CDR3 runs 14 residues. The V and J ends lost 1 base and 5 bases respectively, with 10 bases between them. Together with reference TRBV7-2 and TRBJ2-3, the CDR3 gives the full variable domain: GAGVSQSPSNKVTEKGKDVELRCDPISGHTALYWYRQSLGQGLEFLIYFQGNSAPDKSGLPSDRFSAERTGGSVSTLTIQRTQQEDSAVYLCASSLGGPRDTQYFGPGTRLTVL.

This clone was picked up one time. The chain has TRBV27 and TRBJ1-1, with 7 positions matching TRBD1. CDR1 is MNHEY, CDR2 SMNVEV, per germline (reference sequence). J lost 0 bases, V lost 6 bases, and 4 bases had no gene match. This CDR3 comprises 14 residues. CDR3 loop: CASRTGWVNTEAFF. DNA of the CDR3: TGTGCCAGCAGGACAGGGTGGGTGAACACTGAAGCTTTCTTT.

The chain carries TRBV7-9 and TRBJ1-1; D not certain. The germline gives CDR1 SEHNR, CDR2 FQNEAQ (reference sequence). The CDR3 is 15 amino acids. V was shortened by 5 bases and J by 1 base, with 14 bases between the two germline ends. CDR3 residues: CASSHRTLGNTEAFF. In nucleotides, the CDR3 is TGTGCCAGCAGCCACCGAACCCTGGGGAACACTGAAGCTTTCTTT.

The chain recombines TRBV6-5 with TRBJ2-7; 7 nucleotides align to TRBD1. Germline CDR1 is MNHEY and CDR2 is SVGAGI. The V gene end was trimmed by 0 bases and the J gene end by 3 bases; junction bases not matched to a gene: 5. The CDR3 is 15 residues long. The CDR3: CASSYSPDRSYEQYF. The CDR3 bases are TGTGCCAGCAGTTACTCTCCGGACAGGAGCTACGAGCAGTACTTC.

The gene calls are TRBV29-1 and TRBJ2-1; 11 nucleotides agree with TRBD2. Germline-derived CDR1 and CDR2 are SQVTM and ANQGSEA. After removal of 6 bases from V and 7 bases from J, the junction contained 5 bases not matched to a gene. The CDR3 runs 13 residues. The CDR3 protein is CSVRTSGLNEQFF. Here the CDR3 DNA reads TGCAGCGTAAGGACTAGCGGGCTTAATGAGCAGTTCTTC.

The J gene is TRBJ2-7, the V gene TRBV27, with a tentative D call TRBD2 (7 bases). CDR1 is MNHEY and CDR2 is SMNVEV in the germline V gene (reference sequence). The CDR3 covers 16 residues. Trimming left V 8 bases short and J 2 bases short, with 22 bases between. The CDR3 is CASRGGGQRRAYEQYF. DNA for the CDR3: TGTGCCAGCCGAGGGGGAGGGCAGCGGAGGGCCTACGAGCAGTACTTC.

V usage is TRBV9 and J usage is TRBJ1-3; tentatively, D is TRBD1 (6 bases). The V end was cut by 0 bases, the J end by 2 bases, with 9 bases between. The CDR3 consists of 15 residues. From germline, CDR1 is SGDLS and CDR2 YYNGEE. The chain's CDR3 is CASSVGGAPGNTIYF. The CDR3 bases are TGTGCCAGCAGCGTAGGGGGGGCGCCTGGAAACACCATATATTTT.

The chain links TRBV7-8 to TRBJ2-7, with D tentatively TRBD1 or TRBD2 (5 bases each). The CDR3 spans 13 residues. CDR1 and CDR2 from the germline V gene are SGHVS and FQNEAQ. V shed 3 bases and J shed 6 bases, with 12 bases lying between them. The CDR3 here is CASSFFGTAEQYF. CDR3 nucleotide sequence: TGTGCCAGCAGCTTCTTTGGGACGGCCGAGCAGTACTTC.

The CDR3 sequence is CASSVLGANYGYTF. CDR3 nucleotides: TGTGCCAGCAGCGTATTGGGGGCTAACTATGGCTACACCTTC. The J gene is TRBJ1-2, the V gene TRBV9; possible D gene TRBD1, 5 bases. The germline CDR1 and CDR2 sequences are SGDLS and YYNGEE. The CDR3 sequence is 14 residues long. The ends were cut back, 1 base at V and 0 bases at J, with 7 bases in the middle.

The CDR3 nucleotides are TGTGCCAGCGCTTCGGCACAGGGCTATGAGCAGTTCTTC. It specifies CASASAQGYEQFF. The chain uses TRBV6-1 and TRBJ2-1, with D possibly matching TRBD1 (6 bases). Trimming took 8 bases from V and 8 from J, leaving 16 bases between them. The CDR3 runs to 13 residues. Looked up from germline, CDR1 is MNHNS and CDR2 is SASEGT.

The V call is TRBV6-1, the J call TRBJ1-5; no definite D call. There are 14 residues in the CDR3. In germline, CDR1 is MNHNS, CDR2 SASEGT. V lost 7 bases to trimming and J lost 3 bases, with 13 bases between them. The CDR3 loop is CASKGQAINQPQHF. The CDR3, as DNA: TGTGCCAGCAAAGGTCAGGCCATCAATCAGCCCCAGCATTTT.

Notes on this clone: Additional DNA sequences in this sample encode the identical CDR3. The J gene is TRBJ2-1, the V gene TRBV5-1; 8 nucleotides match TRBD2. J was trimmed by 0 bases and V by 2 bases; bases with no gene match: 1. The CDR3 has 15 amino acids. In germline, CDR1 is SGHRS, CDR2 YFSETQ. The CDR3 nucleotides read TGCGCCAGCAGCTTTACTAGCGGCTCCTACAATGAGCAGTTCTTC. It encodes CASSFTSGSYNEQFF.